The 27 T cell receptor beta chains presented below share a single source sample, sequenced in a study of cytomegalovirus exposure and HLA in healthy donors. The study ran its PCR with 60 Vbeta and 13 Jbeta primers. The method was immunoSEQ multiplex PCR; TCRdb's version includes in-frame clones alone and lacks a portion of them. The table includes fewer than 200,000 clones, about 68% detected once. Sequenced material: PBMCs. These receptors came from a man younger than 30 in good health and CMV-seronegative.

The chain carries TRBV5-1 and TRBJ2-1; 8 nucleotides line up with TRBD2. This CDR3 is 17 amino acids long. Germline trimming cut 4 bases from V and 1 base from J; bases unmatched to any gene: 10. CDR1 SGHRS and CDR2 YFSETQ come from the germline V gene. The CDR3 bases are TGCGCCAGCAGCCGCGGACTAGCCGACGAATCCTACAATGAGCAGTTCTTC. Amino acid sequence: CASSRGLADESYNEQFF.

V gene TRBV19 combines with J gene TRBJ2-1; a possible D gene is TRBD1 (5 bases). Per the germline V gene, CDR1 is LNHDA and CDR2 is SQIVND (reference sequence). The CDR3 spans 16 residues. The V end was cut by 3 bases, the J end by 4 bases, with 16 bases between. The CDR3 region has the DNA TGTGCCAGTAGTATCGTGCCAGGGTCTGGGTACAATGAGCAGTTCTTC. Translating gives CASSIVPGSGYNEQFF.

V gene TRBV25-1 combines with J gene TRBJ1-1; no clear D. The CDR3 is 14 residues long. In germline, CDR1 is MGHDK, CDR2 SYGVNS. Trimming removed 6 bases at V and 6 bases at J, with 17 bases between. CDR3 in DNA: TGTGCCAGCAGCTTGGGCGAGGGTCGGGCTGAAGCTTTCTTT. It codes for CASSLGEGRAEAFF.

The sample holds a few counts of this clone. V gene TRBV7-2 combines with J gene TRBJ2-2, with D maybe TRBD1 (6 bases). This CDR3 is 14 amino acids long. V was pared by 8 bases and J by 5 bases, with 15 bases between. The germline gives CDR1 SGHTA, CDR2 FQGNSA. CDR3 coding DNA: TGTGCCAGCCAACAGGGTAGAGATACCGGGGAGCTGTTTTTT. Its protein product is CASQQGRDTGELFF.

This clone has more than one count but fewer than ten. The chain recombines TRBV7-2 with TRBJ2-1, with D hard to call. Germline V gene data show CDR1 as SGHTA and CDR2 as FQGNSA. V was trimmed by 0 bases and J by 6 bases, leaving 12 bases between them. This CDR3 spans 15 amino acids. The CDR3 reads CASSLAGDPSNEQFF. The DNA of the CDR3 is TGTGCCAGCAGCTTAGCCGGAGACCCATCCAATGAGCAGTTCTTC.

CDR3 residues: CASRVDRSRSYEQYF. CDR3 coding DNA: TGTGCCAGCAGAGTGGACAGGTCTCGCTCCTACGAGCAGTACTTC. V is TRBV6-5 and J is TRBJ2-7; 7 nucleotides align to TRBD1. This CDR3 region has 15 residues. The ends lost 6 bases at V and 0 bases at J; junction bases unmatched: 8. Germline-derived CDR1 and CDR2 are MNHEY and SVGAGI.

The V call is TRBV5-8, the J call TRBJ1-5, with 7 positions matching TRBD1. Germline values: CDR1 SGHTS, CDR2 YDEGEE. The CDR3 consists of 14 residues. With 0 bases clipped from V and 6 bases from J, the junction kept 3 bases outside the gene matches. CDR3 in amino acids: CASSLDRGFQPQHF. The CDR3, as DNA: TGTGCCAGCAGCTTGGACAGGGGTTTTCAGCCCCAGCATTTT.

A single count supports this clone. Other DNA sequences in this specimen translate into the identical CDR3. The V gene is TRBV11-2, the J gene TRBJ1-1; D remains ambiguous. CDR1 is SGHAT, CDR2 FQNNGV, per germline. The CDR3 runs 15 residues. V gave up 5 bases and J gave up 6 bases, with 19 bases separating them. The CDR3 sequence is CASSPFLGWPAEAFF. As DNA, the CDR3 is TGTGCCAGCAGCCCTTTTCTGGGCTGGCCCGCTGAAGCTTTCTTT.

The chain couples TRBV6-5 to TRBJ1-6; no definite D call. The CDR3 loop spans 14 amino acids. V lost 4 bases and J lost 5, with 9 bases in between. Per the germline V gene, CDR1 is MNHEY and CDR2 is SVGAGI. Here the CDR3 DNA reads TGTGCCAGCAGTTCCCGCCCAGATAATTCACCCCTCCACTTT. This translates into CASSSRPDNSPLHF.

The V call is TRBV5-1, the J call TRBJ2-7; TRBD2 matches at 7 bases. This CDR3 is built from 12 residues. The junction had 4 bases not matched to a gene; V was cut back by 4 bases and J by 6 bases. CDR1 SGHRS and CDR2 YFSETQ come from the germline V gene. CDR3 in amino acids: CASSRGESEQYF. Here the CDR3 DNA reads TGCGCCAGCAGCCGGGGGGAATCCGAGCAGTACTTC. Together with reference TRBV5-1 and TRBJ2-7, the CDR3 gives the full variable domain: KAGVTQTPRYLIKTRGQQVTLSCSPISGHRSVSWYQQTPGQGLQFLFEYFSETQRNKGNFPGRFSGRQFSNSRSEMNVSTLELGDSALYLCASSRGESEQYFGPGTRLTVT.

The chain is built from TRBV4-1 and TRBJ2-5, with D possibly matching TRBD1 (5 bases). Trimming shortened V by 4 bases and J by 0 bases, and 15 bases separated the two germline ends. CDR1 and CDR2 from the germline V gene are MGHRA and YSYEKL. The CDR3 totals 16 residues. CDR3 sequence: CASSPWGRNNQETQYF. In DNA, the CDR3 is TGCGCCAGCAGCCCGTGGGGCAGAAACAACCAAGAGACCCAGTACTTC.

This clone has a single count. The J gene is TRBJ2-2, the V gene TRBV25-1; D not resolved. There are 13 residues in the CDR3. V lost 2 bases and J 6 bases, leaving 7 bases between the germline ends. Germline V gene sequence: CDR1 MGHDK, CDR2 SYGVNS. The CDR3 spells CASSELRAGELFF. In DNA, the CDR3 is TGTGCCAGCAGTGAACTCCGGGCCGGGGAGCTGTTTTTT.

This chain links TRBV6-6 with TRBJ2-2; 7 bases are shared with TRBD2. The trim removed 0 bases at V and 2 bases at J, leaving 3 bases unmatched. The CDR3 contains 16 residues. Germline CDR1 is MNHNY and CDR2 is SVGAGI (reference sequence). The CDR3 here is CASSYSRGVNTGELFF. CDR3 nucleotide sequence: TGTGCCAGCAGTTACTCTCGGGGGGTTAACACCGGGGAGCTGTTTTTT.

CDR3 nucleotides: TGTGCCAGCAGCTTAGACCCCGGACTAGCGGGGATGGGTGAGCAGTTCTTC. This sequence encodes CASSLDPGLAGMGEQFF. The rearrangement links TRBV11-3 to TRBJ2-1; 12 nucleotides align to TRBD2. J was trimmed by 9 bases and V by 0 bases; bases with no gene match: 9. CDR1 SGHNT and CDR2 YENEEA come from the germline V gene. This CDR3 has 17 amino acids.

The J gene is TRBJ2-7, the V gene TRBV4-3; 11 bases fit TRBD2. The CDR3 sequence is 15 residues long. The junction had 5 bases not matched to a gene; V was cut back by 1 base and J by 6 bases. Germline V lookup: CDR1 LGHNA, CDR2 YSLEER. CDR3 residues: CASSQVLGTSGEQYF. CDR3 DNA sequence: TGCGCCAGCAGCCAAGTCCTCGGGACTAGCGGCGAGCAGTACTTC.

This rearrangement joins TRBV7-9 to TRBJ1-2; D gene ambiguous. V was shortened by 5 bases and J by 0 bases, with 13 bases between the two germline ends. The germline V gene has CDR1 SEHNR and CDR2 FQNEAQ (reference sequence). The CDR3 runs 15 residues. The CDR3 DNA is TGTGCCAGCAGCCCGAAACTTCCCCCTAACTATGGCTACACCTTC. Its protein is CASSPKLPPNYGYTF.

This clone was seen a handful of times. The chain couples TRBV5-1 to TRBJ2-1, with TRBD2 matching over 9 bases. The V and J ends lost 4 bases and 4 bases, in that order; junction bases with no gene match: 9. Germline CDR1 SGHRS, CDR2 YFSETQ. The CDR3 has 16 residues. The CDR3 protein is CASSLIAGVNYNEQFF. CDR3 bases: TGCGCCAGCAGCCTCATAGCGGGAGTGAATTACAATGAGCAGTTCTTC.

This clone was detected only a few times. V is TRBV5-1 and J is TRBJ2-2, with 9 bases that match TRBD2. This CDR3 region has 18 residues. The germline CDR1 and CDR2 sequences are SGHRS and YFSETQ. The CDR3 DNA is TGCGGGCCCCTTGGTCGTAGCGGGAGACCTGCGAACACCGGGGAGCTGTTTTTT. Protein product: CGPLGRSGRPANTGELFF.

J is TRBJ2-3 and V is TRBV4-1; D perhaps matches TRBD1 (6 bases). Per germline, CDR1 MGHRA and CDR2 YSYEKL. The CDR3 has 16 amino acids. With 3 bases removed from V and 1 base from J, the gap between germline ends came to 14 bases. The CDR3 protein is CASSHVDSWGTDTQYF. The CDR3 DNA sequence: TGCGCCAGCAGCCACGTGGACAGTTGGGGCACAGATACGCAGTATTTT.

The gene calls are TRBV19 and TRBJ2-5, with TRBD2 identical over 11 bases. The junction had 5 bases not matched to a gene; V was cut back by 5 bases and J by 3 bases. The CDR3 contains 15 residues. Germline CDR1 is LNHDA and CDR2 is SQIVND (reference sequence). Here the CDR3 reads CASSSLGLAEETQYF. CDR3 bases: TGTGCCAGTAGTTCCCTGGGACTAGCGGAAGAGACCCAGTACTTC.

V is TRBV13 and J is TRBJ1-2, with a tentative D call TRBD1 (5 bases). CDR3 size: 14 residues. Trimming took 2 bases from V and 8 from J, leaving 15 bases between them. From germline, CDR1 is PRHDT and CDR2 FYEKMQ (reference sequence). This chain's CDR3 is CASSLLAGSEGYTF. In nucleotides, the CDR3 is TGTGCCAGCAGCTTATTAGCAGGGTCGGAGGGCTACACCTTC.

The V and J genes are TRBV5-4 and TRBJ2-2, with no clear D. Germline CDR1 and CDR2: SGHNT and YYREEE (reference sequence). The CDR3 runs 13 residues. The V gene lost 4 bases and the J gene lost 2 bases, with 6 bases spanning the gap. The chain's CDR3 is CASSPENTGELFF. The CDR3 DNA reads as TGTGCCAGCAGCCCAGAAAACACCGGGGAGCTGTTTTTT.

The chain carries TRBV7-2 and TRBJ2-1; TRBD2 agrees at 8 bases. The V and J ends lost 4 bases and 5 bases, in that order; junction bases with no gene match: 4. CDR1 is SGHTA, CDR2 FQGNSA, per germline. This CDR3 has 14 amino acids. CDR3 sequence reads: CASSWRREDNEQFF. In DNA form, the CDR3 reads TGTGCCAGCAGCTGGAGGCGGGAGGACAATGAGCAGTTCTTC.

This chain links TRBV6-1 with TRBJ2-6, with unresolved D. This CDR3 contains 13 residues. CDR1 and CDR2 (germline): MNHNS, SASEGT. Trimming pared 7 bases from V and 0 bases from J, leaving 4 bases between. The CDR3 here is CASTGSGANVLTF. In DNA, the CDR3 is TGTGCCAGCACGGGCTCTGGGGCCAACGTCCTGACTTTC.

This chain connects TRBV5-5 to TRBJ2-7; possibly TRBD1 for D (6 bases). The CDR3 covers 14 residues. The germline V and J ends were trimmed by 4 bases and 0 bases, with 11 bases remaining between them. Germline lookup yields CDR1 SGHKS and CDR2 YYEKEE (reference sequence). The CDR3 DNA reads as TGTGCCAGCAGCCTCCGGGACATCTCCTACGAGCAGTACTTC. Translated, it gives CASSLRDISYEQYF.

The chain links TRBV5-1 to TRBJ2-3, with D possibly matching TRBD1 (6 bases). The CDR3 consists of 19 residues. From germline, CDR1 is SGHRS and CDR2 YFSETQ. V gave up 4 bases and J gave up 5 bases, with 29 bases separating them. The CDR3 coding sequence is TGCGCCAGCAGCGGAAAAAAGCCTGGGGCAGGGGCCTTCGGAGATACGCAGTATTTT. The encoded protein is CASSGKKPGAGAFGDTQYF.

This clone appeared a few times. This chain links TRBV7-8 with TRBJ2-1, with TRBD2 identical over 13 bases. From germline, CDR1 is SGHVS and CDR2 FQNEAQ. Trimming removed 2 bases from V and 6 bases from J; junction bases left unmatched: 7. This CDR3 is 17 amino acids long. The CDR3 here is CASSLLGTSGISNEQFF. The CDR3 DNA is TGTGCCAGCAGCTTACTAGGGACTAGCGGGATCTCCAATGAGCAGTTCTTC. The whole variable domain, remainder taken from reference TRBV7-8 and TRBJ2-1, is GAGVSQSPRYKVAKRGQDVALRCDPISGHVSLFWYQQALGQGPEFLTYFQNEAQLDKSGLPSDRFFAERPEGSVSTLKIQRTQQEDSAVYLCASSLLGTSGISNEQFFGPGTRLTVL.